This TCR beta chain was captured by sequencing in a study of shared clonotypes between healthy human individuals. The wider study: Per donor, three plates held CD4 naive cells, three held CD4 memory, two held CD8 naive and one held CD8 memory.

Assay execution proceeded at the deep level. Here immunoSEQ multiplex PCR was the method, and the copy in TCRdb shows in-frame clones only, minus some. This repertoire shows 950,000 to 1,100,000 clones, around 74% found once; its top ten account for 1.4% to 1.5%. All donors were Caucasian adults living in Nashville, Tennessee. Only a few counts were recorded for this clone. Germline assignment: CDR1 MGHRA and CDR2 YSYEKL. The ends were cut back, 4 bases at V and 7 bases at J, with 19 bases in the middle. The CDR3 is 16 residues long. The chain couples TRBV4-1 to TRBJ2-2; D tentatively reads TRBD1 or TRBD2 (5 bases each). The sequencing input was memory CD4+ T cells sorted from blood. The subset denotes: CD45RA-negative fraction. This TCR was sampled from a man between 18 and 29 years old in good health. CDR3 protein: CASSLYPGTGSGELFF. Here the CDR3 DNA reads TGCGCCAGCAGCCTATACCCAGGGACGGGGAGCGGGGAGCTGTTTTTT.